This T cell receptor beta chain was captured by sequencing in a study of blood T cell repertoires in COVID-19. About the research overall: The origin of the acute and convalescent COVID-19 samples was the United States, Italy and Spain. PBMCs, B-cell-depleted T cells, or T cells were the source of the cDNA or gDNA that made up the material.

From germline, CDR1 is SGHRS and CDR2 YFSETQ. V dropped 4 bases and J dropped 8 bases, with 16 bases sitting between them. This CDR3 region has 14 residues. How the authors handled the data: Amplified reference gene primers provided the basis for estimating nucleated cell counts. The table came from immunoSEQ multiplex PCR; TCRdb's copy has only in-frame clones and leaves some out. V and J calls and clone size are copied from that table; D and trimming were computed from the DNA. Of 85,000 to 95,000 clones listed, about nine tenths were seen once; the top ten hold roughly 4.5%. This chain links TRBV5-1 with TRBJ2-1; the D gene is possibly TRBD1 (6 bases). The receptor was isolated from a woman of 80 years or more with acute or convalescent COVID-19. Source material: peripheral blood. The CDR3 coding sequence is TGCGCCAGCAGCCCCGGTTGGGGGCTGGATGAGCAGTTCTTC. Residues: CASSPGWGLDEQFF.